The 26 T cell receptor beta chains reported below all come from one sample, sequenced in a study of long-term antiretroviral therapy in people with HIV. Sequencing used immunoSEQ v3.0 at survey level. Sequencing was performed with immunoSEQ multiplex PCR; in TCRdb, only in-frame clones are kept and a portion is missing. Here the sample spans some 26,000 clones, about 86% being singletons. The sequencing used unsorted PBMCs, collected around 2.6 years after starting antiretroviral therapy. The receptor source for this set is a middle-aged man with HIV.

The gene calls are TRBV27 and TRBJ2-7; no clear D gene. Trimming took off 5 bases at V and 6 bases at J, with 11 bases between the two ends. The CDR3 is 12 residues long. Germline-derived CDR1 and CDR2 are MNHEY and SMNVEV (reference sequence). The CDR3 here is CASSTTGREQYF. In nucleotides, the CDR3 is TGTGCCAGCAGTACCACCGGGCGCGAGCAGTACTTC.

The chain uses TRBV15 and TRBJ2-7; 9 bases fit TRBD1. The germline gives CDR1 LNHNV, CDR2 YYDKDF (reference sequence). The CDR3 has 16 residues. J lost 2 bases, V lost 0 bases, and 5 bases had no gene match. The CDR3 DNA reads TGTGCCACCAGCAGAGATCTGGGGGACAGGGCCTACGAGCAGTACTTC. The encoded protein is CATSRDLGDRAYEQYF.

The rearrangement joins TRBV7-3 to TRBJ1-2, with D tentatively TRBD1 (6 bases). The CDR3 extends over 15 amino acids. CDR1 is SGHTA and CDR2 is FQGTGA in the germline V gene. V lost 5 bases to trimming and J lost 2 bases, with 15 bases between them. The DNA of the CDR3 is TGTGCCAGCAGCCGGACAGCGGGGGCCAACTATGGCTACACCTTC. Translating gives CASSRTAGANYGYTF.

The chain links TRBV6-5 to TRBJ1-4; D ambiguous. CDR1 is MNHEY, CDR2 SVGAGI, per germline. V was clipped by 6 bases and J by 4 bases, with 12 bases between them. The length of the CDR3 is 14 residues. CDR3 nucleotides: TGTGCCAGCAGCCTCAACGGGCTTAATGAAAAACTGTTTTTT. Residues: CASSLNGLNEKLFF.

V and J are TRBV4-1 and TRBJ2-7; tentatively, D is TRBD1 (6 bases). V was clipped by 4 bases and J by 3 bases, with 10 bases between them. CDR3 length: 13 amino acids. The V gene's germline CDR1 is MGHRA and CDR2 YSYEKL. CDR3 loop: CASSPGQVYEQYF. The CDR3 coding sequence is TGCGCCAGCAGCCCGGGACAAGTCTACGAGCAGTACTTC.

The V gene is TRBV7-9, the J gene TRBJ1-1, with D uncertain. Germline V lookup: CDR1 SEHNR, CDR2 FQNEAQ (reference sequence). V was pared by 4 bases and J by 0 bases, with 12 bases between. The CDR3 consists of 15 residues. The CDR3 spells CASSSPPPMNTEAFF. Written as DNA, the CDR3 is TGTGCCAGCAGCTCCCCCCCACCAATGAACACTGAAGCTTTCTTT.

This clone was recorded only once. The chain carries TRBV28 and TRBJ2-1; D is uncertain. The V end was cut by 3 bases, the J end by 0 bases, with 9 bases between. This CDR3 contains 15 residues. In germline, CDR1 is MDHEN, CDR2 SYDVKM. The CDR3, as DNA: TGTGCCAGCAGTTTTGGTCAGAGCTCCTACAATGAGCAGTTCTTC. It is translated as CASSFGQSSYNEQFF.

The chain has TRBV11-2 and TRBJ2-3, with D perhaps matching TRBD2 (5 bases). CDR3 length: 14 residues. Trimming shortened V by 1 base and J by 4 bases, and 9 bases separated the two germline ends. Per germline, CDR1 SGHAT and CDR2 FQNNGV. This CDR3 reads CASSLATGADTQYF. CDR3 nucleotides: TGTGCCAGCAGCTTAGCCACCGGGGCAGATACGCAGTATTTT.

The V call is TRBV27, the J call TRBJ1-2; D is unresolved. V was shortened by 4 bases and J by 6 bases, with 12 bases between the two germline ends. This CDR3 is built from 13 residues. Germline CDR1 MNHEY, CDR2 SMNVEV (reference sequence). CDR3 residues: CASSSIDGDGYTF. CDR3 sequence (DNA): TGTGCCAGCAGTTCGATCGACGGGGATGGCTACACCTTC.

The CDR3 region has the DNA TGTGCCAGCAGCAGCGTAGGGGGCGCGGGAAAGACCCAGTACTTC. This sequence encodes CASSSVGGAGKTQYF. This chain connects TRBV14 to TRBJ2-5, with a possible D match to TRBD1 (7 bases). The CDR3 consists of 15 residues. Trimming left V 5 bases short and J 6 bases short, with 19 bases between. CDR1 and CDR2 from the germline V gene are SGHDN and FVKESK. The complete variable domain, with remaining parts taken from reference TRBV14 and TRBJ2-5, reads EAGVTQFPSHSVIEKGQTVTLRCDPISGHDNLYWYRRVMGKEIKFLLHFVKESKQDESGMPNNRFLAERTGGTYSTLKVQPAELEDSGVYFCASSSVGGAGKTQYFGPGTRLLVL.

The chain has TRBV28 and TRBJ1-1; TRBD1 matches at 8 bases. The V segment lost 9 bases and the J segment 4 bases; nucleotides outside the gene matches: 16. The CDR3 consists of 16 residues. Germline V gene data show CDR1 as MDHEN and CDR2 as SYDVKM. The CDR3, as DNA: TGTGCCAGTGGGCCGCGGGGACAGGCGTTGGCCACTGAAGCTTTCTTT. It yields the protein CASGPRGQALATEAFF.

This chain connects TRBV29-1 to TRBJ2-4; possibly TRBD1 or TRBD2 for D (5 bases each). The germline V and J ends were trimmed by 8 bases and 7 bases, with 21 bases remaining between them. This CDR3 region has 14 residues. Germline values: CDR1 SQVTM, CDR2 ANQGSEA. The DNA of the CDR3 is TGCAGCACCCGGGTGGGGGACCCCGGGAACATTCAGTACTTC. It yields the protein CSTRVGDPGNIQYF.

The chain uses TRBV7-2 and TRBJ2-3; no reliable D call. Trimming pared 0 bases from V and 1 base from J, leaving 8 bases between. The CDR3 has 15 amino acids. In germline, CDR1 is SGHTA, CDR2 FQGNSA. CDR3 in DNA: TGTGCCAGCAGCTTAGCCCTGATTCGCACAGATACGCAGTATTTT. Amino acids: CASSLALIRTDTQYF.

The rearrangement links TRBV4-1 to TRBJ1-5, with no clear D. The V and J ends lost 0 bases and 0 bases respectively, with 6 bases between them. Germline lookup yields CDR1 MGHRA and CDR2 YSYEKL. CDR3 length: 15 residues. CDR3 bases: TGCGCCAGCAGCCAAGATTTGGCTAGCAATCAGCCCCAGCATTTT. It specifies CASSQDLASNQPQHF.

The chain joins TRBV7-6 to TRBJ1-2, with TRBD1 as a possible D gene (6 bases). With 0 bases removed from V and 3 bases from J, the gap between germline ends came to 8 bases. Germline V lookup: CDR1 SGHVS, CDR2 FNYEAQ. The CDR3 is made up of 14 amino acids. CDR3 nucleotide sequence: TGTGCCAGCAGCTTAGCGGAGGGGGACTATGGCTACACCTTC. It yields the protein CASSLAEGDYGYTF.

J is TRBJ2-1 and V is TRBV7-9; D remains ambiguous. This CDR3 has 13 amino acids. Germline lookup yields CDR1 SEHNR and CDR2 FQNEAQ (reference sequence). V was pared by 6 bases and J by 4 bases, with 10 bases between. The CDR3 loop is CASRAAHYNEQFF. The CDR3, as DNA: TGTGCCAGCAGGGCCGCACATTACAATGAGCAGTTCTTC.

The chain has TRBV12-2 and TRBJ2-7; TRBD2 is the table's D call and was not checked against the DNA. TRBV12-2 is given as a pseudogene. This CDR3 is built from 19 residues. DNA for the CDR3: TGTGCAAGTCGCCCTCGATGGGGGCCGCGGGGGCCTAGCTCCTACGAGCAGTACTTC. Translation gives CASRPRWGPRGPSSYEQYF.

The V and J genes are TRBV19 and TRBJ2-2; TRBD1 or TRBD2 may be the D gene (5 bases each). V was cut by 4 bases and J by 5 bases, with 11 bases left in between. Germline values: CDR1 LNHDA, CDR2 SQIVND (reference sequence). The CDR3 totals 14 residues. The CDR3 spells CASSTGTATGELFF. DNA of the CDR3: TGTGCCAGTAGTACCGGGACGGCGACCGGGGAGCTGTTTTTT.

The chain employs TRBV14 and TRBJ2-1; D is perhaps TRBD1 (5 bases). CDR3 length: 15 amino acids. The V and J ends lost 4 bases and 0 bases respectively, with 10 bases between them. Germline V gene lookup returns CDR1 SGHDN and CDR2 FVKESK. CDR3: CASSPGMSSYNEQFF. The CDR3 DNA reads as TGTGCCAGCAGCCCAGGGATGAGCTCCTACAATGAGCAGTTCTTC.

CDR3 nucleotides: TGCGCCAGCAGCCAGGACAGGGGGGTTGAAAAACTGTTTTTT. Amino acids: CASSQDRGVEKLFF. The rearrangement joins TRBV4-3 to TRBJ1-4, with 10 positions matching TRBD1. The CDR3 totals 14 residues. V lost 3 bases and J lost 7; bases outside the gene matches: 2. In germline, CDR1 is LGHNA, CDR2 YSLEER.

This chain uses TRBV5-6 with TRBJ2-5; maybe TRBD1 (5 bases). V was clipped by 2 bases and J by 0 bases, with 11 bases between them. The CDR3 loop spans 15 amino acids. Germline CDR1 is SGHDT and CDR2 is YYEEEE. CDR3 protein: CASSFSPGYQETQYF. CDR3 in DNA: TGTGCCAGCAGCTTCTCTCCAGGGTACCAAGAGACCCAGTACTTC.

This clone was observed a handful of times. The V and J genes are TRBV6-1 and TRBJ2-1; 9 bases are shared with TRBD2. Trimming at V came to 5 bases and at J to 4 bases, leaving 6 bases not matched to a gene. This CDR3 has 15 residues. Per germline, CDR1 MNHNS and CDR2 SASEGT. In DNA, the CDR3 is TGTGCCAGCAGTATATCGGCGGGAGGGTACAATGAGCAGTTCTTC. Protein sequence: CASSISAGGYNEQFF.

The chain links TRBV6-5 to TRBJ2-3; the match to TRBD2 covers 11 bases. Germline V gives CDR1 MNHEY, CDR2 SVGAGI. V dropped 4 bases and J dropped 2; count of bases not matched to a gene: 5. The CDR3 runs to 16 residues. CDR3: CASSSDSGGATDTQYF. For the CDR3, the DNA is TGTGCCAGCAGTTCCGATAGCGGGGGGGCCACAGATACGCAGTATTTT.

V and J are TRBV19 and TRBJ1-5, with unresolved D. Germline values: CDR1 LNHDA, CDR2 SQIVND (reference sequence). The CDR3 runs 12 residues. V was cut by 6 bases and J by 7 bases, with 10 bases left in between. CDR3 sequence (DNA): TGTGCCAGTAGCCTTGGGGAGCAGCCCCAGCATTTT. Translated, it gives CASSLGEQPQHF. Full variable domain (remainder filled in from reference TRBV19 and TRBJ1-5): DGGITQSPKYLFRKEGQNVTLSCEQNLNHDAMYWYRQDPGQGLRLIYYSQIVNDFQKGDIAEGYSVSREKKESFPLTVTSAQKNPTAFYLCASSLGEQPQHFGDGTRLSIL.

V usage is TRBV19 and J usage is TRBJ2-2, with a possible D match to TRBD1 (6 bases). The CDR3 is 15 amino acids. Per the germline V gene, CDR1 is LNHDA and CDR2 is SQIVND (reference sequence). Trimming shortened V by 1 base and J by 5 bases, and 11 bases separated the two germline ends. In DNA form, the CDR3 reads TGTGCCAGTAGTATAGGGGCTAGGGGGACCGGGGAGCTGTTTTTT. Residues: CASSIGARGTGELFF.

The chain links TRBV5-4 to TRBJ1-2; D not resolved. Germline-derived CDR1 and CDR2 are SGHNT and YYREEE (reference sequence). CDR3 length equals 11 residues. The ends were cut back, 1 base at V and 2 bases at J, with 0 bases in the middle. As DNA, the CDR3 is TGTGCCAGCAGCTTGAACTATGGCTACACCTTC. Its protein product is CASSLNYGYTF.